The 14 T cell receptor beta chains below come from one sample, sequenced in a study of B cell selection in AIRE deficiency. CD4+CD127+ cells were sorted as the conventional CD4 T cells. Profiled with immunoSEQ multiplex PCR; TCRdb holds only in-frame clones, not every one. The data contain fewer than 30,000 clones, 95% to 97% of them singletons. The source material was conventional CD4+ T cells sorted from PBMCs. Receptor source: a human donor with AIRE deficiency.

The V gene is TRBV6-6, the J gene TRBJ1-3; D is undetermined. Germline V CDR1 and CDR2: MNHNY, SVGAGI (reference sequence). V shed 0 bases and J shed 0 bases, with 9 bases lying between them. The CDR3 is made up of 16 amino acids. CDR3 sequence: CASSYSGRTSGNTIYF. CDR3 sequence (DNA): TGTGCCAGCAGTTACTCAGGACGGACCTCTGGAAACACCATATATTTT.

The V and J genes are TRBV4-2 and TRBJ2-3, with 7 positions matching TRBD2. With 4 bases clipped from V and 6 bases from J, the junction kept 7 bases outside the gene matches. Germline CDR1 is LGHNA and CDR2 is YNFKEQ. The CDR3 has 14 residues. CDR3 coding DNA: TGTGCCAGCAGCCTCAAGGGAGCGGGGGATACGCAGTATTTT. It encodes CASSLKGAGDTQYF.

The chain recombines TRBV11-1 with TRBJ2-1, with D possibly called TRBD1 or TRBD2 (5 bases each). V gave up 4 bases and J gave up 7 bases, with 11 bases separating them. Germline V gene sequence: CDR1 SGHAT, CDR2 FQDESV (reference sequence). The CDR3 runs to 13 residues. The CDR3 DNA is TGTGCCAGCAGCTCCACTAGGACAAATGAGCAGTTCTTC. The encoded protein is CASSSTRTNEQFF.

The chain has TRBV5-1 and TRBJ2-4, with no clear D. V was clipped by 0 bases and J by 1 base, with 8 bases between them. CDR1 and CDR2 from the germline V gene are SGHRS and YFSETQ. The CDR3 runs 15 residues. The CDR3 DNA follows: TGCGCCAGCAGCTTGGGAGGCGAGGCCAAAAACATTCAGTACTTC. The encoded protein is CASSLGGEAKNIQYF.

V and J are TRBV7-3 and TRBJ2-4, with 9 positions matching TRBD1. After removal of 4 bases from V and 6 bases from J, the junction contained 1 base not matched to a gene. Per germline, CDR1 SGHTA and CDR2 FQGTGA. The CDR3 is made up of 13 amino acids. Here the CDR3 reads CASSSGQGNIQYF. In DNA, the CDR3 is TGTGCCAGCAGCTCGGGACAGGGAAACATTCAGTACTTC.

In DNA form, the CDR3 reads TGTGCCAGCAGCCCACGATGGGGTGACAATTCACCCCTCCACTTT. This encodes CASSPRWGDNSPLHF. The V and J genes are TRBV7-8 and TRBJ1-6; D uncertain. V dropped 5 bases and J dropped 7 bases, with 15 bases sitting between them. Germline V gene sequence: CDR1 SGHVS, CDR2 FQNEAQ. This CDR3 comprises 15 residues.

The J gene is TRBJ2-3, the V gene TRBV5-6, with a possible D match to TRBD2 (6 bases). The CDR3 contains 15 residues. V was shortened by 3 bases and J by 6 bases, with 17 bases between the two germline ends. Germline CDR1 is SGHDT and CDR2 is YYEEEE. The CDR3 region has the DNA TGTGCCAGCAGCTCTGGCCTCGGGGACTCGGATACGCAGTATTTT. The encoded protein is CASSSGLGDSDTQYF. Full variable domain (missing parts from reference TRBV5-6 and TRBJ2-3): DAGVTQSPTHLIKTRGQQVTLRCSPKSGHDTVSWYQQALGQGPQFIFQYYEEEERQRGNFPDRFSGHQFPNYSSELNVNALLLGDSALYLCASSSGLGDSDTQYFGPGTRLTVL.

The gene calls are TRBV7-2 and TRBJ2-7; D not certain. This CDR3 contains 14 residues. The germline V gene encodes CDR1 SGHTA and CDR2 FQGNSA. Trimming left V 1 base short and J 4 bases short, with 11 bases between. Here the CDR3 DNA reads TGTGCCAGCAGCTTAGTCCGTCTTAGGTACGAGCAGTACTTC. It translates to CASSLVRLRYEQYF.

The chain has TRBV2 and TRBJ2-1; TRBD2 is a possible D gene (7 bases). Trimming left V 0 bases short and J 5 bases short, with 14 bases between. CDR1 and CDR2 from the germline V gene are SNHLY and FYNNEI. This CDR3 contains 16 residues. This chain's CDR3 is CASSEAGRGGHNEQFF. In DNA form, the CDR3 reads TGTGCCAGCAGTGAAGCGGGGAGGGGGGGTCACAATGAGCAGTTCTTC.

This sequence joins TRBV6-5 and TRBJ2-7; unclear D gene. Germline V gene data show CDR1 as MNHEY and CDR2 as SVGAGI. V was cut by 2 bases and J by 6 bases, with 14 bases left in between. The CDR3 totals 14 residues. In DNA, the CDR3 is TGTGCCAGCAGTTACGGGGTAAATAAAGCCGAGCAGTACTTC. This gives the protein CASSYGVNKAEQYF.

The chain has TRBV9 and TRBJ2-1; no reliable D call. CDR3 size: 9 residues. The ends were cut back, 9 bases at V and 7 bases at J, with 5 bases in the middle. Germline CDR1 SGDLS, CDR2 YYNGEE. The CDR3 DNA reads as TGTGCCAAATTAAATGAGCAGTTCTTC. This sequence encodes CAKLNEQFF.

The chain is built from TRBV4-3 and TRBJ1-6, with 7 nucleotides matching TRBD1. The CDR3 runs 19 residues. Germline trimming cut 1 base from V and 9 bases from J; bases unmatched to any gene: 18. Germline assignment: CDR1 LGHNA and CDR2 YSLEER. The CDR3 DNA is TGCGCCAGCAGCCAAGGCCTCCGAACAGGGGCTCTTGCTGGTTCACCCCTCCACTTT. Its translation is CASSQGLRTGALAGSPLHF.

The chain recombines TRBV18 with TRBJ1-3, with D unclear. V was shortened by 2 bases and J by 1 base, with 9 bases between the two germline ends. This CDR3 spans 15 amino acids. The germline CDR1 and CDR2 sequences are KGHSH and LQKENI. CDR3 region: CASSPDTDSGNTIYF. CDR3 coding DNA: TGTGCCAGCTCACCAGACACGGATTCTGGAAACACCATATATTTT. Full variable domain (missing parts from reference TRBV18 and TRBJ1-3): NAGVMQNPRHLVRRRGQEARLRCSPMKGHSHVYWYRQLPEEGLKFMVYLQKENIIDESGMPKERFSAEFPKEGPSILRIQQVVRGDSAAYFCASSPDTDSGNTIYFGEGSWLTVV.

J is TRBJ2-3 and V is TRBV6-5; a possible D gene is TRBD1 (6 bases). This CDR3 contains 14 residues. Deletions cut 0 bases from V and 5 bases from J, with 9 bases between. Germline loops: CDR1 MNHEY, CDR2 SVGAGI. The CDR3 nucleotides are TGTGCCAGCAGTTACTCCAGGGGTGGAGATACGCAGTATTTT. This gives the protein CASSYSRGGDTQYF.